The present T cell receptor (beta chain) was sequenced within a study of CD4 T cells in relation to SARS-CoV-2 and coronaviruses. J lost 0 bases, V lost 1 base, and 7 bases had no gene match. The CDR3 contains 17 residues. Germline V gene lookup returns CDR1 SGDLS and CDR2 YYNGEE. Unexposed donor CD4+ T cells date from about 2011-2018, before the COVID-19 pandemic. The cells were cultured for about ten days before CD4+ T cells were isolated. Clones were read by immunoSEQ multiplex PCR, and TCRdb kept only the in-frame ones, dropping some. The sample carries around 24,000 clones, approximately 72% recorded once. Note on this clone: Its specificity is not known.

V gene TRBV9 combines with J gene TRBJ1-3; 7 nucleotides align to TRBD1. The sequence was collected from a human donor in good health. What was sequenced was CD4+ T cells from PBMCs, cultured in vitro. The CDR3 here is CASSVQGGGISGNTIYF. Written as DNA, the CDR3 is TGTGCCAGCAGCGTACAAGGGGGCGGAATCTCTGGAAACACCATATATTTT.